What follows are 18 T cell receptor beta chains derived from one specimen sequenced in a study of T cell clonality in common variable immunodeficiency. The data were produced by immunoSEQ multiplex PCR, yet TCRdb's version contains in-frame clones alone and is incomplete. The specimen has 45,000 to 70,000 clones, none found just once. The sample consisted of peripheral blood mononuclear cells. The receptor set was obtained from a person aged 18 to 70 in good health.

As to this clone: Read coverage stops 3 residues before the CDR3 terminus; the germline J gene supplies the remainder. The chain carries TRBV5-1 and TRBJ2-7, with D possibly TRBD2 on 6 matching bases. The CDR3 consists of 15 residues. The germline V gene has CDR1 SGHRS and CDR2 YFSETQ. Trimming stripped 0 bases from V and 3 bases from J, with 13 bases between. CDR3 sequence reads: CASSLGGGMVYEQYF. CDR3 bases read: TGCGCCAGCAGCTTGGGTGGCGGGATGGTCTACGAG.

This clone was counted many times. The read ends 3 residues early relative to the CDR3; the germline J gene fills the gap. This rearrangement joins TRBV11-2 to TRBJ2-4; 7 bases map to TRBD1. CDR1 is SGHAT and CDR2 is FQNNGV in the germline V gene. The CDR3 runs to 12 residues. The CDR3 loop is CASSLSGTDQYF. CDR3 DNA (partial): TGTGCCAGCAGCTTATCCGGGACAGAT.

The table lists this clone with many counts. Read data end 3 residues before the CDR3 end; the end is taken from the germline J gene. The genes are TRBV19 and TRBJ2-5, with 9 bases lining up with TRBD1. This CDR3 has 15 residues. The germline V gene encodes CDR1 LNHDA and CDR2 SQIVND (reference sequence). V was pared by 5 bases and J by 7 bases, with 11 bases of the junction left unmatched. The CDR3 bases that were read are TGTGCCAGTAGTTCTCAGGACAGGGGACACGGGACC. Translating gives CASSSQDRGHGT. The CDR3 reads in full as CASSSQDRGHGTQYF.

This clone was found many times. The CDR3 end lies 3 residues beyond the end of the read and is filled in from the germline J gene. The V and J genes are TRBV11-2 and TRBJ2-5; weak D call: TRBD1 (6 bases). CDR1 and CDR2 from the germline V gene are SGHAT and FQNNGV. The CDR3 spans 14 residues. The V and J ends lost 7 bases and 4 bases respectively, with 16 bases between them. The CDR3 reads CASNTVVGGETQYF. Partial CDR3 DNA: TGTGCCAGCAACACTGTGGTAGGGGGAGAGACC.

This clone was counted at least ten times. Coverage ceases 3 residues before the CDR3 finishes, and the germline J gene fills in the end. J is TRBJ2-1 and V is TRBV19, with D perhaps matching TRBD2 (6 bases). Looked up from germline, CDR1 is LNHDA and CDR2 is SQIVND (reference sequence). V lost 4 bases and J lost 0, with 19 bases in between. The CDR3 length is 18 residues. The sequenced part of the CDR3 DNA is TGTGCCAGTAGTACCCACCTTCGGGGGAGGAGCTCCTACAATGAG. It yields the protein CASSTHLRGRSSYNE. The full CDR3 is CASSTHLRGRSSYNEQFF.

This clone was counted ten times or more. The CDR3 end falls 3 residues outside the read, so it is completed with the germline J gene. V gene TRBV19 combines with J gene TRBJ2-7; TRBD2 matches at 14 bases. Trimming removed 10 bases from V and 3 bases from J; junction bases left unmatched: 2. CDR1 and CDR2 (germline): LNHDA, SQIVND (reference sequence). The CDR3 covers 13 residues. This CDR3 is CATGTSGSYEQYF. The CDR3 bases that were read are TGTGCCACTGGGACTAGCGGGAGCTACGAG.

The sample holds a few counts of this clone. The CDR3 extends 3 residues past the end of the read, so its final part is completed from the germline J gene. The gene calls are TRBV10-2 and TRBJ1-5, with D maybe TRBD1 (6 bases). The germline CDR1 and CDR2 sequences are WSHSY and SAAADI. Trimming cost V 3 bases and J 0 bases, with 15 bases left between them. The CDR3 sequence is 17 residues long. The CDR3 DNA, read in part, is TGCGCCAGCAGTGAAGTGGGGGGGCCCCTTAGCAATCAGCCC. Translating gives CASSEVGGPLSNQP. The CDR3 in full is CASSEVGGPLSNQPQHF.

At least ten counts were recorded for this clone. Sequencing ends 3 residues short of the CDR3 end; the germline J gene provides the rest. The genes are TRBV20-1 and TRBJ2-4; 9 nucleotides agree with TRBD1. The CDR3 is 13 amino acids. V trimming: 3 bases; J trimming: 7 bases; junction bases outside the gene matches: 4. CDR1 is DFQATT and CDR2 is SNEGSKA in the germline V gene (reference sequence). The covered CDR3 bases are TGCAGTGCTAGGGTACAGGGGGCTAACATT. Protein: CSARVQGANI. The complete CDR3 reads CSARVQGANIQYF.

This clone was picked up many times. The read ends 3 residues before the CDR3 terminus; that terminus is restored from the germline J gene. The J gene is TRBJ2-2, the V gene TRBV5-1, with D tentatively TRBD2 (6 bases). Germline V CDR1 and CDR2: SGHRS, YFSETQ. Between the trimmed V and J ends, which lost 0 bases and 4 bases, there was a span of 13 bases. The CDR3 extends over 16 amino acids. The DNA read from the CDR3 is TGCGCCAGCAGCTTGGACCCGGGGGACCTCACCGGGGAG. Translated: CASSLDPGDLTGE. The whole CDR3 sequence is CASSLDPGDLTGELFF.

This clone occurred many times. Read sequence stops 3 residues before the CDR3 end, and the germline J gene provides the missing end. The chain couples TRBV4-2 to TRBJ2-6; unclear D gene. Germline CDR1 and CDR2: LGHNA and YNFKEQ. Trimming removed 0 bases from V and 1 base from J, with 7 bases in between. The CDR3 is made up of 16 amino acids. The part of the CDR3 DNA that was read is TGTGCCAGCAGCCAAGATGTTCTTTCTGGGGCCAACGTC. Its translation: CASSQDVLSGANV. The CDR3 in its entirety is CASSQDVLSGANVLTF.

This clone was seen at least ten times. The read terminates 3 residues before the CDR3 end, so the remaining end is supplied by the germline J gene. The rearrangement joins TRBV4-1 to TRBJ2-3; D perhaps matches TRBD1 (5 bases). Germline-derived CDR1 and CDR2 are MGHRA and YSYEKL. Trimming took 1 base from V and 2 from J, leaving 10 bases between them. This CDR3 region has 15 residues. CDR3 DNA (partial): TGCGCCAGCAGCCAAGCAGGGTCCCACACAGATACG. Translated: CASSQAGSHTDT. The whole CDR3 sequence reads CASSQAGSHTDTQYF.

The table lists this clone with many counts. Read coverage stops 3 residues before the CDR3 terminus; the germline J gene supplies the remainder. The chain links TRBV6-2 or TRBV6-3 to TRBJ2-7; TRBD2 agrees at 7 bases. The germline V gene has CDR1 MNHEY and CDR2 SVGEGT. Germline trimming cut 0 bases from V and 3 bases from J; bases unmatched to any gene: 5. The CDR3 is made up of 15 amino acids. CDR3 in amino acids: CASSYSREGGYEQYF. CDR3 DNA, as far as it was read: TGTGCCAGCAGTTACTCCAGGGAGGGAGGCTACGAG.

The CDR3 protein is CASTKDRADYGYTF. Incomplete CDR3 DNA: TGTGCCAGCACGAAGGACAGGGCGGACTATGGC. J is TRBJ1-2 and V is TRBV7-2, with 8 nucleotides matching TRBD1. The read ends 3 residues early relative to the CDR3; the germline J gene fills the gap. J was trimmed by 3 bases and V by 7 bases; bases with no gene match: 7. The CDR3 is made up of 14 amino acids. Looked up from germline, CDR1 is SGHTA and CDR2 is FQGNSA.

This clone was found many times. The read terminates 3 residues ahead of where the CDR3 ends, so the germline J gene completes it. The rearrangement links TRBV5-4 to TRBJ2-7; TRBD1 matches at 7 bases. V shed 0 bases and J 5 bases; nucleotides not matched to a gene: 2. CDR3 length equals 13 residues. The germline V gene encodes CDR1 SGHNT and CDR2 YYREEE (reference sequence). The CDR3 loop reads CASSLETGNEQYF. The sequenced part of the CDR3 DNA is TGTGCCAGCAGCTTGGAGACAGGGAACGAG.

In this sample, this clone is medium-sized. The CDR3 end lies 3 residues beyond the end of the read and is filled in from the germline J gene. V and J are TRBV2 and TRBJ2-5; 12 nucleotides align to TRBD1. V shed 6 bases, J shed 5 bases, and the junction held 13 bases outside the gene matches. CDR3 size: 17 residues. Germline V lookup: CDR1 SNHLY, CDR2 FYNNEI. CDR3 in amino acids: CASRPIPGQGAGETQYF. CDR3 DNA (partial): TGTGCCAGCAGGCCCATTCCGGGACAGGGGGCTGGGGAGACC.

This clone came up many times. Here the CDR3 reads CASSRQSNEQYF. The covered CDR3 bases are TGTGCCAGTAGCCGACAGTCGAACGAG. This chain links TRBV19 with TRBJ2-7; perhaps TRBD1 as D (5 bases). Read data end 3 residues before the CDR3 end; the end is taken from the germline J gene. V lost 6 bases, J lost 5 bases, and 11 bases lay in between. Germline assignment: CDR1 LNHDA and CDR2 SQIVND (reference sequence). This CDR3 contains 12 residues.

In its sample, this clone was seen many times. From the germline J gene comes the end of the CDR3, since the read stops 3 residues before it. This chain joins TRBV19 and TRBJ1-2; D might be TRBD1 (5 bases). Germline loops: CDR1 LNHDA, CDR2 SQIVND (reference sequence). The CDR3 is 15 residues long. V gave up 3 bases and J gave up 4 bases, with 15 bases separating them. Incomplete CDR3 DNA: TGTGCCAGTAGTATGCGGGGCACGGGGGGCTATGGC. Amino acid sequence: CASSMRGTGGYG. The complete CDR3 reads CASSMRGTGGYGYTF.

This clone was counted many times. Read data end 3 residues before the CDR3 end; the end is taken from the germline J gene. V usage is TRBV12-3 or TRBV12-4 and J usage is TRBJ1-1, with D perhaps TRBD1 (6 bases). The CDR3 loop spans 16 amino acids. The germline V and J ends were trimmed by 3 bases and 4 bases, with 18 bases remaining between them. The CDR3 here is CASSLGLGGAPTEAFF. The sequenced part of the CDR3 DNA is TGTGCCAGCAGTTTGGGCCTGGGGGGGGCCCCCACTGAA.